Listed below are T cell receptor beta chains from one sample, sequenced in a study of blood T cell repertoires in COVID-19. Sequenced by immunoSEQ multiplex PCR; TCRdb stores in-frame clones only, minus some. The sample consists of a few hundred thousand clones, 70% to 90% of them appearing once. The specimen was PBMCs or T cells enriched from blood (not recorded which). Receptors were obtained from a woman aged 25 to 39 who had recovered from COVID-19. The CDR3 runs from the conserved cysteine through the conserved F or W. The order of the fields is clone size, V gene, D gene, J gene, CDR3 protein, CDR3 DNA. The D gene is left open where the match is weak. Expanded clones get a size class; other rows say once, few or many, or leave the size out.

>.|TRBV9|.|TRBJ1-1
CASSVSSGGKGAFF
TGTGCCAGCAGCGTATCGAGTGGGGGGAAGGGAGCTTTCTTT
>.|TRBV5-1|TRBD1|TRBJ2-1
CASSLAGTGGSNEQFF
TGCGCCAGCAGCTTGGCCGGGACAGGGGGCAGCAATGAGCAGTTCTTC
>.|TRBV7-9|.|TRBJ2-3
CASSNLEAGTDTQYF
TGTGCCAGCAGTAATTTGGAGGCGGGTACAGATACGCAGTATTTT
>.|TRBV10-3|.|TRBJ1-5
CAISDGKTSNQPQHF
TGTGCCATCAGTGACGGGAAGACTAGCAATCAGCCCCAGCATTTT
>.|TRBV6-6|.|TRBJ2-1
CASSLAVLREQFF
TGTGCCAGCTCACTGGCGGTTCTTAGAGAGCAGTTCTTC
>.|TRBV4-2|.|TRBJ1-5
CASSGADQPQHF
TGTGCCAGCAGCGGGGCGGATCAGCCCCAGCATTTT
>.|TRBV6-5|.|TRBJ1-1
CASSYSGGVGAEAFF
TGTGCCAGCAGTTACTCAGGCGGGGTCGGGGCTGAAGCTTTCTTT
>.|TRBV28|.|TRBJ2-3
CASSLSGSTDTQYF
TGTGCCAGCAGTTTGAGCGGTAGCACAGATACGCAGTATTTT
>once|TRBV4-1|.|TRBJ1-4
CASSQAEATNEKLFF
TGCGCCAGCAGCCAAGCGGAGGCAACTAATGAAAAACTGTTTTTT
>.|TRBV3-1/TRBV3-2|TRBD2|TRBJ2-3
CASSPRLAGGPRPTDTQYF
TGTGCCAGCAGCCCGCGACTAGCGGGGGGCCCTCGTCCCACAGATACGCAGTATTTT
>few|TRBV19|TRBD1|TRBJ1-2
CASSQPQGGPSNYGYTF
TGTGCCAGTAGCCAACCCCAGGGGGGCCCTTCTAACTATGGCTACACCTTC
>once|TRBV6-4|TRBD1|TRBJ1-6
CASSEQGPAFSYNSPLHF
TGTGCCAGCAGTGAACAGGGGCCAGCGTTCTCCTATAATTCACCCCTCCACTTT
>.|TRBV2|TRBD2|TRBJ2-2
CASLSGRAIGELFF
TGTGCCAGCCTGAGCGGGAGGGCGATCGGGGAGCTGTTTTTT
>.|TRBV19|.|TRBJ1-5
CASSIGASNQPQHF
TGTGCCAGTAGTATAGGGGCTAGCAATCAGCCCCAGCATTTT
>.|TRBV3-1/TRBV3-2|.|TRBJ2-3
CASSPSTDTQYF
TGTGCCAGCAGCCCTAGCACAGATACGCAGTATTTT
>.|TRBV11-3|.|TRBJ2-2
CASSSDGKVTGELFF
TGTGCCAGCAGCTCCGACGGGAAAGTTACCGGGGAGCTGTTTTTT
>.|TRBV20-1|.|TRBJ2-2
CSASRSDTNTGELFF
TGCAGTGCTAGTCGGTCAGACACGAACACCGGGGAGCTGTTTTTT
>.|TRBV7-8|TRBD2|TRBJ2-3
CASTGLGATDTQYF
TGTGCCAGCACTGGACTAGGAGCAACAGATACGCAGTATTTT
>.|TRBV10-1|.|TRBJ2-1
CASSDRQGIYNEQFF
TGCGCCAGCAGTGACAGGCAGGGAATTTACAATGAGCAGTTCTTC
>.|TRBV5-1|.|TRBJ2-5
CASSLQAGYQETQYF
TGCGCCAGCAGCTTGCAGGCGGGTTACCAAGAGACCCAGTACTTC
>.|TRBV29-1|.|TRBJ1-6
CSVEIARDSPLHF
TGCAGCGTTGAGATAGCCCGGGATTCACCCCTCCACTTT
>.|TRBV12-3/TRBV12-4|.|TRBJ1-1
CASSLGEGTEAFF
TGTGCCAGCAGTCTCGGGGAAGGCACTGAAGCTTTCTTT
>.|TRBV6-5|TRBD1|TRBJ2-7
CASSRDRYEQYF
TGTGCCAGCAGCCGGGACAGGTACGAGCAGTACTTC
>.|TRBV19|TRBD1|TRBJ1-2
CASNVWGTGASYGYTF
TGTGCCAGTAACGTATGGGGGACAGGGGCTTCCTATGGCTACACCTTC
>.|TRBV27|.|TRBJ2-3
CASRPTGTPTQYF
TGTGCCAGCAGACCTACAGGGACCCCAACGCAGTATTTT
>.|TRBV4-1|.|TRBJ2-1
CASSQGAKRDEQFF
TGCGCCAGCAGCCAGGGAGCGAAGCGCGATGAGCAGTTCTTC
>.|TRBV3-1/TRBV3-2|.|TRBJ1-3
CASSQPYTGSGNTIYF
TGTGCCAGCAGCCAACCATACACCGGGTCTGGAAACACCATATATTTT
>.|TRBV5-1|.|TRBJ1-1
CASHRENTEAFF
TGCGCCAGTCACCGGGAGAACACTGAAGCTTTCTTT
>.|TRBV19|.|TRBJ2-4
CASSVPSLGNIQYF
TGTGCCAGTAGTGTCCCGTCCTTGGGCAACATTCAGTACTTC
>once|TRBV28|.|TRBJ1-2
CASSRKRHPYGYTF
TGTGCCAGCAGCCGGAAGAGACACCCGTATGGCTACACCTTC
>.|TRBV4-1|.|TRBJ2-7
CASSQARFYEQYF
TGCGCCAGCAGCCAGGCGAGGTTCTACGAGCAGTACTTC
>.|TRBV5-4|TRBD2|TRBJ2-3
CASSSPSLAGGRTQYF
TGTGCCAGCAGCTCACCCTCCTTGGCGGGGGGGCGGACGCAGTATTTT
>.|TRBV19|.|TRBJ1-2
CASSTTRNRRVGGYTF
TGTGCCAGTAGTACAACCCGGAACCGGAGAGTAGGAGGCTACACCTTC
>many|TRBV6-4|TRBD2|TRBJ2-1
CASSPTSEYNEQFF
TGTGCCAGCTCACCGACTAGCGAGTACAATGAGCAGTTCTTC
>few|TRBV2|TRBD2|TRBJ2-7
CASSDRRGRAYEQYF
TGTGCCAGCAGTGATAGACGCGGGAGAGCCTACGAGCAGTACTTC
>.|TRBV9|.|TRBJ2-1
CASSVDRGPYNEQFF
TGTGCCAGCAGCGTAGACCGAGGGCCCTACAATGAGCAGTTCTTC
>.|TRBV7-9|TRBD2|TRBJ2-2
CASSPGLAGNTGELFF
TGTGCCAGCAGCCCCGGACTAGCGGGGAACACCGGGGAGCTGTTTTTT
>.|TRBV6-5|.|TRBJ2-1
CASSPSTGWNEQFF
TGTGCCAGCAGTCCCTCTACAGGGTGGAATGAGCAGTTCTTC
>.|TRBV19|TRBD1|TRBJ1-1
CASSTDRFRLKYKNTEAFF
TGTGCCAGTAGTACGGACAGGTTTCGTTTGAAGTACAAGAACACTGAAGCTTTCTTT
>.|TRBV30|TRBD2|TRBJ2-2
CAWTLRTGGPTGELFF
TGTGCCTGGACCCTCAGGACGGGGGGGCCAACCGGGGAGCTGTTTTTT
>.|TRBV5-6|.|TRBJ1-6
CASSFLSVRVGDSPLHF
TGTGCCAGCAGCTTTCTCAGCGTCAGGGTAGGGGATTCACCCCTCCACTTT
>.|TRBV7-6|.|TRBJ2-7
CASSLGTASYEQYF
TGTGCCAGCAGCTTAGGGACAGCGTCTTACGAGCAGTACTTC
>few|TRBV29-1|TRBD1|TRBJ2-2
CSVGTGGWNTGELFF
TGCAGCGTGGGAACAGGGGGCTGGAACACCGGGGAGCTGTTTTTT
>few|TRBV7-8|TRBD1|TRBJ2-7
CASSATGAVYEQYF
TGTGCCAGCAGCGCGACAGGGGCTGTCTACGAGCAGTACTTC
>.|TRBV29-1|.|TRBJ2-5
CSVEVGAETQYF
TGCAGCGTTGAAGTCGGAGCGGAGACCCAGTACTTC
>.|TRBV5-1|.|TRBJ1-1
CASSLGGHLTEAFF
TGCGCCAGCAGCTTGGGAGGACATCTCACTGAAGCTTTCTTT
>.|TRBV29-1|TRBD1|TRBJ2-5
CSVLRTGLYF
TGCAGCGTTCTACGGACAGGCCTGTACTTC
>.|TRBV6-2/TRBV6-3|TRBD1|TRBJ2-7
CASSYWGDRGGEQYF
TGTGCCAGCAGTTACTGGGGGGACAGGGGCGGAGAGCAGTACTTC
>.|TRBV12-3/TRBV12-4|.|TRBJ1-2
CASTPGGYGYTF
TGTGCCAGCACCCCGGGGGGGTATGGCTACACCTTC
>.|TRBV10-3|TRBD1|TRBJ1-5
CAISESNRGRTGQPQHF
TGTGCCATCAGTGAGTCGAACAGGGGGCGAACGGGTCAGCCCCAGCATTTT
>once|TRBV6-5|TRBD2|TRBJ2-1
CASASSGRGYNEQFF
TGTGCCAGCGCCTCTAGCGGGAGAGGGTACAATGAGCAGTTCTTC